The 31 T cell receptor beta chains below all came from one sample that was sequenced in a study of shared clonotypes between healthy human individuals. The method was immunoSEQ multiplex PCR; TCRdb's version includes in-frame clones alone and lacks a portion of them. The sample contains roughly 2.2 million clones, 85% to 95% of which appear only once. Sequenced input: naive CD4+ T cells from PBMCs. Specified subset: CD45RA+ positively selected. These receptors all stem from a man aged 18 to 29 in good health. Some clones in this sample may be carry-over from other donors' samples.

This clone appeared a single time. V and J are TRBV9 and TRBJ1-3, with D possibly matching TRBD1 (5 bases). The CDR3 is 16 residues long. Germline V CDR1 and CDR2: SGDLS, YYNGEE. Trimming shortened V by 4 bases and J by 0 bases, and 14 bases separated the two germline ends. The CDR3, as DNA: TGTGCCAGCAGCCCGACCCCGGGGACCTCTGGAAACACCATATATTTT. This encodes CASSPTPGTSGNTIYF.

This chain's CDR3 is CASSLRSSQETQYF. CDR3 nucleotides: TGTGCCAGCAGCTTACGGAGCAGCCAAGAGACCCAGTACTTC. The V and J genes are TRBV11-3 and TRBJ2-5; D uncertain. V lost 2 bases, J lost 1 base, and 8 bases lay in between. CDR1 SGHNT and CDR2 YENEEA come from the germline V gene. The CDR3 loop spans 14 amino acids.

V usage is TRBV18 and J usage is TRBJ1-2, with TRBD1 matching over 7 bases. The CDR3 covers 14 residues. V shed 3 bases, J shed 3 bases, and the junction held 4 bases outside the gene matches. Per the germline V gene, CDR1 is KGHSH and CDR2 is LQKENI. The CDR3 nucleotides read TGTGCCAGCTCACCGGGACAGAACTACTATGGCTACACCTTC. Translating gives CASSPGQNYYGYTF.

The chain recombines TRBV7-9 with TRBJ1-3; D is unclear. CDR1 is SEHNR, CDR2 FQNEAQ, per germline (reference sequence). This CDR3 has 13 amino acids. V dropped 2 bases and J dropped 4 bases, with 6 bases sitting between them. CDR3: CASSLFRGNTIYF. The DNA of the CDR3 is TGTGCCAGCAGCTTATTTCGAGGAAACACCATATATTTT.

V gene TRBV2 combines with J gene TRBJ1-6, with TRBD1 matching over 7 bases. Germline CDR1 and CDR2: SNHLY and FYNNEI. CDR3 size: 13 residues. Unmatched junction bases numbered 4, after V lost 4 bases and J lost 10 bases. The CDR3 DNA reads TGTGCCAGCAGTGGACAGGGTCGGTCACCCCTCCACTTT. Protein product: CASSGQGRSPLHF.

V and J are TRBV5-6 and TRBJ2-1, with TRBD2 as a possible D gene (6 bases). V was cut by 4 bases and J by 0 bases, with 14 bases left in between. Germline values: CDR1 SGHDT, CDR2 YYEEEE. The CDR3 sequence is 16 residues long. Here the CDR3 DNA reads TGTGCCAGCAGCGGAATGGCGGGAAGCTCCTACAATGAGCAGTTCTTC. Protein product: CASSGMAGSSYNEQFF.

This clone was detected a few times. This chain connects TRBV11-3 to TRBJ1-1, with a tentative D call TRBD1 (5 bases). V was shortened by 2 bases and J by 3 bases, with 10 bases between the two germline ends. Germline assignment: CDR1 SGHNT and CDR2 YENEEA. This CDR3 spans 14 amino acids. The CDR3 loop is CASSLQGMDTEAFF. The DNA for the CDR3 is TGTGCCAGCAGCTTACAGGGAATGGACACTGAAGCTTTCTTT.

This clone was counted once. The rearrangement links TRBV28 to TRBJ2-6; 8 bases are shared with TRBD1. The CDR3 consists of 18 residues. The V gene's germline CDR1 is MDHEN and CDR2 SYDVKM. V lost 5 bases to trimming and J lost 0 bases; unmatched junction nucleotides: 9. The CDR3 protein is CASSLTGTGVSGANVLTF. The DNA of the CDR3 is TGTGCCAGCAGTCTAACCGGGACAGGAGTCTCTGGGGCCAACGTCCTGACTTTC.

The chain combines TRBV6-5 with TRBJ2-1, with D perhaps being TRBD1 or TRBD2 (5 bases each). V shed 0 bases and J shed 8 bases, with 8 bases lying between them. Germline V CDR1 and CDR2: MNHEY, SVGAGI. The CDR3 runs to 13 residues. In DNA, the CDR3 is TGTGCCAGCAGTTACTCGGGGGATTATGAGCAGTTCTTC. It is translated as CASSYSGDYEQFF.

The gene calls are TRBV5-1 and TRBJ1-4; D unclear. V shed 0 bases and J shed 0 bases, with 9 bases lying between them. This CDR3 comprises 16 residues. CDR1 SGHRS and CDR2 YFSETQ come from the germline V gene. CDR3 loop: CASSLARGPTNEKLFF. The CDR3 coding sequence is TGCGCCAGCAGCTTGGCTCGCGGTCCAACTAATGAAAAACTGTTTTTT.

The V gene is TRBV5-1, the J gene TRBJ2-7; 9 bases line up with TRBD2. Germline CDR1 and CDR2: SGHRS and YFSETQ. The CDR3 contains 14 residues. V was clipped by 4 bases and J by 9 bases; unmatched bases: 11. Here the CDR3 reads CASSPTIAGDVQYF. CDR3 DNA: TGCGCCAGCAGCCCGACAATAGCGGGAGACGTGCAGTACTTC.

DNA of the CDR3: TGTGCCAGCTCACCTGGCAGGGCTGGTTCCTACGAGCAGTACTTC. This encodes CASSPGRAGSYEQYF. This chain uses TRBV18 with TRBJ2-7; a possible D gene is TRBD1 (5 bases). The germline V gene has CDR1 KGHSH and CDR2 LQKENI. The CDR3 length is 15 residues. Trimming removed 3 bases from V and 1 base from J, with 13 bases in between. The full variable domain, completed using reference TRBV18 and TRBJ2-7, is NAGVMQNPRHLVRRRGQEARLRCSPMKGHSHVYWYRQLPEEGLKFMVYLQKENIIDESGMPKERFSAEFPKEGPSILRIQQVVRGDSAAYFCASSPGRAGSYEQYFGPGTRLTVT.

The chain recombines TRBV11-2 with TRBJ1-4; tentatively, D is TRBD1 (6 bases). V was cut by 4 bases and J by 8 bases, with 17 bases left in between. Germline V gives CDR1 SGHAT, CDR2 FQNNGV. The CDR3 runs to 15 residues. The CDR3 DNA reads TGTGCCAGCAGCTCCCTCCGGGACACCCGGGAAAAACTGTTTTTT. Translated: CASSSLRDTREKLFF.

The chain combines TRBV6-6 with TRBJ1-2; 7 positions agree with TRBD1. The V and J ends lost 0 bases and 7 bases, in that order; junction bases with no gene match: 5. Germline assignment: CDR1 MNHNY and CDR2 SVGAGI (reference sequence). The CDR3 length is 14 residues. The CDR3 loop reads CASSYSQGQGGYTF. CDR3 in DNA: TGTGCCAGCAGTTACTCACAGGGGCAGGGTGGCTACACCTTC.

CDR3 loop: CSVDRRMNTEAFF. CDR3 coding DNA: TGCAGCGTTGACAGGAGAATGAACACTGAAGCTTTCTTT. The rearrangement uses TRBV29-1 and TRBJ1-1; D ambiguous. V shed 3 bases and J shed 0 bases, with 8 bases lying between them. The germline V gene encodes CDR1 SQVTM and CDR2 ANQGSEA. The CDR3 spans 13 residues.

The chain combines TRBV7-2 with TRBJ2-5; 10 nucleotides line up with TRBD2. CDR1 SGHTA and CDR2 FQGNSA come from the germline V gene. This CDR3 has 17 amino acids. Germline trimming cut 5 bases from V and 7 bases from J; bases unmatched to any gene: 16. The CDR3 DNA follows: TGTGCCAGCAGCCCGAGGCCTGTGACTAGCGGGCTCGGGACCCAGTACTTC. This encodes CASSPRPVTSGLGTQYF.

This chain joins TRBV4-1 and TRBJ2-3; 10 bases align to TRBD2. V lost 2 bases, J lost 2 bases, and 10 bases stayed unmatched. CDR3 size: 18 residues. The V gene's germline CDR1 is MGHRA and CDR2 YSYEKL. The CDR3 reads CASSQPRSSGRITDTQYF. Written as DNA, the CDR3 is TGCGCCAGCAGCCAACCCCGTAGTAGCGGGAGGATCACAGATACGCAGTATTTT.

The V call is TRBV28, the J call TRBJ2-7; tentatively, D is TRBD2 (6 bases). This CDR3 has 14 residues. V dropped 7 bases and J dropped 6 bases, with 19 bases sitting between them. The germline V gene has CDR1 MDHEN and CDR2 SYDVKM. CDR3 residues: CASTSRAEGSEQYF. The CDR3 DNA sequence: TGTGCCAGCACCTCCCGAGCGGAGGGGAGCGAGCAGTACTTC. The full variable domain, with the rest looked up from reference TRBV28 and TRBJ2-7, is DVKVTQSSRYLVKRTGEKVFLECVQDMDHENMFWYRQDPGLGLRLIYFSYDVKMKEKGDIPEGYSVSREKKERFSLILESASTNQTSMYLCASTSRAEGSEQYFGPGTRLTVT.

The genes are TRBV7-6 and TRBJ2-1; 9 nucleotides agree with TRBD2. The length of the CDR3 is 14 residues. In germline, CDR1 is SGHVS, CDR2 FNYEAQ. The J segment lost 9 bases and the V segment lost 5 bases, leaving 8 bases of the junction unmatched. The CDR3 bases are TGTGCCAGCAGCCTTCCAGCGGGAGGTGGTGAGCAGTTCTTC. Amino acid sequence: CASSLPAGGGEQFF.

The V and J genes are TRBV30 and TRBJ1-2; D may be TRBD1 (5 bases). V was clipped by 4 bases and J by 8 bases, with 11 bases between them. The CDR3 extends over 11 amino acids. Germline values: CDR1 GTSNPN, CDR2 SVGIG (reference sequence). The CDR3 DNA follows: TGTGCCTGGACCACAAGGGGAGGCTACACCTTC. Residues: CAWTTRGGYTF.

V and J are TRBV19 and TRBJ2-1; D is unresolved. The CDR3 has 15 amino acids. The V gene lost 6 bases and the J gene lost 6 bases, with 18 bases spanning the gap. Germline V gene lookup returns CDR1 LNHDA and CDR2 SQIVND (reference sequence). The CDR3 here is CASRPRGSGPNEQFF. DNA of the CDR3: TGTGCCAGTAGACCCCGAGGCTCCGGACCCAATGAGCAGTTCTTC. The full variable domain, rest sourced from reference TRBV19 and TRBJ2-1, is DGGITQSPKYLFRKEGQNVTLSCEQNLNHDAMYWYRQDPGQGLRLIYYSQIVNDFQKGDIAEGYSVSREKKESFPLTVTSAQKNPTAFYLCASRPRGSGPNEQFFGPGTRLTVL.

CDR3 protein: CASSHGDRENGNTIYF. The CDR3 bases are TGTGCCTCCTCACATGGGGACAGGGAAAATGGAAACACCATATATTTT. This chain links TRBV10-3 with TRBJ1-3; TRBD1 matches 9 bases. Trimming removed 11 bases from V and 3 bases from J; junction bases left unmatched: 14. In germline, CDR1 is ENHRY, CDR2 SYGVKD. CDR3 length: 16 residues.

This rearrangement joins TRBV6-5 to TRBJ2-5, with D hard to call. Germline CDR1 reads MNHEY; CDR2 reads SVGAGI. The CDR3 covers 15 residues. V was clipped by 9 bases and J by 1 base, with 18 bases between them. CDR3 region: CASKLNRRIQETQYF. In DNA form, the CDR3 reads TGTGCCAGTAAGTTAAACCGACGGATCCAAGAGACCCAGTACTTC.

The chain combines TRBV5-4 with TRBJ1-2; 8 nucleotides match TRBD1. V lost 2 bases and J lost 4; bases outside the gene matches: 4. The CDR3 contains 14 residues. The germline CDR1 and CDR2 sequences are SGHNT and YYREEE (reference sequence). The CDR3 DNA sequence: TGTGCCAGCAGCTTACCCGACAGGGGCTATGGCTACACCTTC. Translating it yields CASSLPDRGYGYTF. Complete variable domain (other parts from reference TRBV5-4 and TRBJ1-2): ETGVTQSPTHLIKTRGQQVTLRCSSQSGHNTVSWYQQALGQGPQFIFQYYREEENGRGNFPPRFSGLQFPNYSSELNVNALELDDSALYLCASSLPDRGYGYTFGSGTRLTVV.

The CDR3 here is CASSFLAGPLYEQYF. CDR3 nucleotides: TGTGCCAGCAGTTTCCTAGCGGGACCCCTCTACGAGCAGTACTTC. This chain links TRBV27 with TRBJ2-7; 9 bases line up with TRBD2. The trim removed 3 bases at V and 3 bases at J, leaving 6 bases unmatched. The germline gives CDR1 MNHEY, CDR2 SMNVEV (reference sequence). This CDR3 region has 15 residues.

The gene calls are TRBV7-9 and TRBJ1-2, with a tentative D call TRBD1 (5 bases). The CDR3 loop spans 14 amino acids. Germline CDR1 is SEHNR and CDR2 is FQNEAQ (reference sequence). Trimming pared 4 bases from V and 0 bases from J, leaving 9 bases between. CDR3 region: CASSSGPANYGYTF. Written as DNA, the CDR3 is TGTGCCAGCAGCTCAGGGCCGGCTAACTATGGCTACACCTTC.

There are a few counts of this clone. The CDR3 nucleotides are TGTGCCAGCAGGCCCTCTAATGAAAAACTGTTTTTT. This sequence encodes CASRPSNEKLFF. V is TRBV7-9 and J is TRBJ1-4; D remains unclear. The V and J ends lost 6 bases and 3 bases respectively, with 5 bases between them. The CDR3 has 12 amino acids. The germline V gene encodes CDR1 SEHNR and CDR2 FQNEAQ (reference sequence).

J is TRBJ2-7 and V is TRBV15, with D unclear. The CDR3 length is 15 residues. Per germline, CDR1 LNHNV and CDR2 YYDKDF (reference sequence). Trimming cost V 0 bases and J 2 bases, with 11 bases left between them. The CDR3 sequence is CATSREPPGPYEQYF. The DNA of the CDR3 is TGTGCCACCAGCAGAGAGCCGCCGGGTCCCTACGAGCAGTACTTC.

V and J are TRBV19 and TRBJ1-2; 10 bases agree with TRBD1. The CDR3 loop spans 14 amino acids. Germline values: CDR1 LNHDA, CDR2 SQIVND (reference sequence). Trimming removed 6 bases from V and 6 bases from J; junction bases left unmatched: 7. The CDR3 loop is CASSPGQGWNGYTF. For the CDR3, the DNA is TGTGCCAGTAGCCCGGGACAGGGGTGGAATGGCTACACCTTC.

The rearrangement uses TRBV7-2 and TRBJ2-1, with D possibly TRBD1 on 6 matching bases. Deletions cut 5 bases from V and 6 bases from J, with 11 bases between. The CDR3 extends over 13 amino acids. Germline loops: CDR1 SGHTA, CDR2 FQGNSA. The CDR3 nucleotides read TGTGCCAGCAGCCAACAGGGTTCCAATGAGCAGTTCTTC. Translation: CASSQQGSNEQFF. The whole variable domain, filled in from reference TRBV7-2 and TRBJ2-1, reads GAGVSQSPSNKVTEKGKDVELRCDPISGHTALYWYRQSLGQGLEFLIYFQGNSAPDKSGLPSDRFSAERTGGSVSTLTIQRTQQEDSAVYLCASSQQGSNEQFFGPGTRLTVL.

The chain employs TRBV4-1 and TRBJ1-4; D is perhaps TRBD1 (6 bases). V lost 0 bases, J lost 7 bases, and 18 bases lay in between. Germline CDR1 reads MGHRA; CDR2 reads YSYEKL. The CDR3 is 17 amino acids. CDR3 in DNA: TGCGCCAGCAGCCAAGATATCTCGGGGGCGTTCGGTGAAAAACTGTTTTTT. Encoded protein: CASSQDISGAFGEKLFF.